These 8 T cell receptor beta chains came from one sample sequenced in a study of blood T cells in healthy people across ages. A second about 6 to 12 cycle PCR used barcoded and J-beta primers. A single record per CDR3 protein comes from TCRdb applying MiXCR to the 5' RACE reads. The profile shows around 970,000 distinct CDR3 sequences, just over 50% of them singletons. The source material was blood. The receptors stem from a woman aged 55-75 years in good health.

This sequence joins TRBV6-1 and TRBJ1-2; a possible D gene is TRBD1 (5 bases). Deletions cut 3 bases from V and 6 bases from J, with 17 bases between. CDR3 length: 15 amino acids. The V gene's germline CDR1 is MNHNS and CDR2 SASEGT. DNA for the CDR3: TGTGCCAGCAGTGAGGGGCCTCTCCAGTGGAATGGCTACACCTTC. Translation: CASSEGPLQWNGYTF.

This clonotype was seen a few times. The V gene is TRBV20-1, the J gene TRBJ2-4; D possibly corresponds to TRBD2 (5 bases). Judging by the DNA end, TRBJ2-7 fits better; the J call may be wrong. CDR3 length: 14 amino acids. Germline V gene lookup returns CDR1 DFQATT and CDR2 SNEGSKA (reference sequence). Here the CDR3 reads CSAPPLRANYEQYF. The CDR3 DNA follows: TGCAGTGCCCCCCCCTTGCGGGCCAACTACGAGCAGTACTTC.

This chain joins TRBV28 and TRBJ2-4, with 8 nucleotides matching TRBD2. The assigned J gene may be wrong: the sequence end matches TRBJ2-7 better. The CDR3 totals 16 residues. CDR1 is MDHEN, CDR2 SYDVKM, per germline. The CDR3 DNA reads as TGTGCCAGCAGTTCCTGGTACAGCGGGAGCACCTACGAGCAGTACTTC. It encodes CASSSWYSGSTYEQYF.

The chain links TRBV6-2 or TRBV6-3 to TRBJ2-3; no definite D call. In germline, CDR1 is MNHEY, CDR2 SVGEGT. V lost 9 bases, J lost 0 bases, and 13 bases lay in between. The CDR3 totals 14 residues. CDR3 residues: CASTLVSSTDTQYF. The CDR3 nucleotides read TGTGCCAGTACCCTTGTTTCCAGCACAGATACGCAGTATTTT.

The sample holds one count of this clonotype. The chain is built from TRBV29-1 and TRBJ2-7; perhaps TRBD1 as D (5 bases). Trimming removed 2 bases at V and 2 bases at J, with 16 bases between. Germline CDR1 is SQVTM and CDR2 is ANQGSEA. The CDR3 length is 15 residues. CDR3 residues: CSVENAGRKPYEQYF. Here the CDR3 DNA reads TGCAGCGTTGAAAATGCAGGGCGAAAGCCCTACGAGCAGTACTTC.

This sequence joins TRBV10-3 and TRBJ1-5; D is possibly TRBD1 (5 bases). The CDR3 loop spans 13 amino acids. Germline CDR1 reads ENHRY; CDR2 reads SYGVKD. The V gene lost 6 bases and the J gene lost 11 bases, with 17 bases spanning the gap. As DNA, the CDR3 is TGTGCCATCAGGGAGGGGTTATGGGCGGCCCAGCATTTT. Translating gives CAIREGLWAAQHF.

The chain combines TRBV29-1 with TRBJ2-3; D tentatively reads TRBD1 or TRBD2 (6 bases each). CDR1 is SQVTM, CDR2 ANQGSEA, per germline. Trimming removed 3 bases at V and 5 bases at J, with 21 bases between. The CDR3 is 16 amino acids. The CDR3 region has the DNA TGCAGCGTTGATATAGGGCCGGGGGCGCCGGGAGATACGCAGTATTTT. Translation: CSVDIGPGAPGDTQYF.

This clonotype was found once. The genes are TRBV4-1 and TRBJ1-2, with D unclear. The CDR3 runs to 14 residues. V lost 2 bases and J 6 bases, leaving 13 bases between the germline ends. Germline assignment: CDR1 MGHRA and CDR2 YSYEKL. In nucleotides, the CDR3 is TGCGCCAGCAGCCAATTGGAAGGAGGGAATGGCTACACCTTC. Encoded protein: CASSQLEGGNGYTF.